These 22 T cell receptor beta chains were sequenced from one sample in a study of blood T cell repertoires in COVID-19. Profiled with immunoSEQ multiplex PCR; TCRdb holds only in-frame clones, not every one. The table lists tens of thousands of clones, 75% to 90% of them singletons. Sequenced sample: peripheral blood. The receptors shown here come from a man in his sixties with acute or convalescent COVID-19.

CDR3 loop: CASSLASGRARYEQYF. CDR3 DNA sequence: TGTGCCAGCAGCTTAGCTAGCGGGAGGGCCAGGTACGAGCAGTACTTC. The rearrangement joins TRBV7-2 to TRBJ2-7; 11 bases match TRBD2. The CDR3 is made up of 16 amino acids. From germline, CDR1 is SGHTA and CDR2 FQGNSA. V lost 0 bases and J lost 4; bases outside the gene matches: 5. Complete variable domain (other parts from reference TRBV7-2 and TRBJ2-7): GAGVSQSPSNKVTEKGKDVELRCDPISGHTALYWYRQSLGQGLEFLIYFQGNSAPDKSGLPSDRFSAERTGGSVSTLTIQRTQQEDSAVYLCASSLASGRARYEQYFGPGTRLTVT.

The chain employs TRBV19 and TRBJ1-1; 9 bases agree with TRBD1. Germline V gene data show CDR1 as LNHDA and CDR2 as SQIVND (reference sequence). The V and J ends lost 5 bases and 3 bases, in that order; junction bases with no gene match: 4. This CDR3 has 14 residues. CDR3 sequence (DNA): TGTGCCAGTAGTGTACAGGGGGCCGACACTGAAGCTTTCTTT. It yields the protein CASSVQGADTEAFF.

The rearrangement links TRBV2 to TRBJ2-7; the match to TRBD1 covers 7 bases. The CDR3 length is 14 residues. V was pared by 6 bases and J by 4 bases, with 9 bases of the junction left unmatched. Per germline, CDR1 SNHLY and CDR2 FYNNEI. DNA for the CDR3: TGTGCCAGCAGGACGACAGGGCTGATATACGAGCAGTACTTC. Its translation is CASRTTGLIYEQYF.

The rearrangement uses TRBV6-5 and TRBJ2-7; 8 bases are a match to TRBD2. This CDR3 has 13 amino acids. The ends lost 8 bases at V and 2 bases at J; junction bases unmatched: 5. Germline CDR1 is MNHEY and CDR2 is SVGAGI. CDR3 nucleotide sequence: TGTGCCAGCCGGGCGGGGGGAGCCTACGAGCAGTACTTC. Its translation is CASRAGGAYEQYF.

The chain couples TRBV6-1 to TRBJ1-5; D is unclear. Germline lookup yields CDR1 MNHNS and CDR2 SASEGT. CDR3 length equals 15 residues. Trimming left V 2 bases short and J 4 bases short, with 12 bases between. CDR3 nucleotides: TGTGCCAGCAGTGAAACTGGGCCGTGGAATCAGCCCCAGCATTTT. This gives the protein CASSETGPWNQPQHF.

This clone was counted only a few times. This chain links TRBV29-1 with TRBJ1-4; TRBD1 agrees at 9 bases. This CDR3 contains 12 residues. Trimming removed 5 bases from V and 12 bases from J; junction bases left unmatched: 7. Germline loops: CDR1 SQVTM, CDR2 ANQGSEA. CDR3: CSVSTGGSELFF. CDR3 bases: TGCAGCGTTTCGACAGGGGGTAGCGAACTGTTTTTT.

This chain joins TRBV7-4 and TRBJ1-3, with D perhaps matching TRBD1 (5 bases). The length of the CDR3 is 17 residues. V gave up 1 base and J gave up 0 bases, with 13 bases separating them. Germline lookup yields CDR1 SGHVT and CDR2 SQSDAQ. The CDR3 region is CASSLGDFRTSGNTIYF. In DNA, the CDR3 is TGTGCCAGCAGCTTAGGGGACTTTCGAACCTCTGGAAACACCATATATTTT. The variable domain in full, with the rest retrieved from reference TRBV7-4 and TRBJ1-3, is GAGVSQSPRYKVAKRGRDVALRCDSISGHVTLYWYRQTLGQGSEVLTYSQSDAQRDKSGRPSGRFSAERPERSVSTLKIQRTEQGDSAVYLCASSLGDFRTSGNTIYFGEGSWLTVV.

The CDR3 nucleotides read TGCGCCAGCAGCCAAGCTAGGACTAGCGGGGGGGCGAATGAGCAGTTCTTC. Its protein is CASSQARTSGGANEQFF. V and J are TRBV4-1 and TRBJ2-1; TRBD2 matches at 15 bases. V was clipped by 1 base and J by 7 bases; unmatched bases: 5. The CDR3 has 17 amino acids. Germline V gene data show CDR1 as MGHRA and CDR2 as YSYEKL.

V and J are TRBV9 and TRBJ1-2; D call uncertain. This CDR3 is 13 amino acids long. The V gene lost 3 bases and the J gene lost 8 bases, with 14 bases spanning the gap. From germline, CDR1 is SGDLS and CDR2 YYNGEE. The CDR3 loop reads CASSGEVSWGYTF. The DNA of the CDR3 is TGTGCCAGCAGCGGGGAGGTTTCCTGGGGCTACACCTTC.

The chain carries TRBV3-1 (or the pseudogene TRBV3-2) and TRBJ2-7, with D perhaps TRBD1 (5 bases). The germline V gene has CDR1 LGHDT and CDR2 YNNKEL (reference sequence). The V gene lost 5 bases and the J gene lost 6 bases, with 14 bases spanning the gap. The CDR3 runs to 13 residues. CDR3 sequence reads: CASSARQKSEQYF. The CDR3 nucleotides are TGTGCCAGCAGCGCCCGACAGAAGAGCGAGCAGTACTTC.

This sequence joins TRBV6-2 or TRBV6-3 and TRBJ2-7, with D unresolved. Trimming removed 5 bases at V and 0 bases at J, with 2 bases between. CDR3 size: 11 residues. The germline CDR1 and CDR2 sequences are MNHEY and SVGEGT. The CDR3 DNA follows: TGTGCCAGCAGTCGCTCCTACGAGCAGTACTTC. It encodes CASSRSYEQYF.

This clone was observed a single time. An end of the junction does not agree with germline; a read error may underlie this. V gene TRBV7-7 combines with J gene TRBJ2-7; a weak D match, TRBD2 (6 bases). The V gene's germline CDR1 is SSHAT and CDR2 FNYEAQ (reference sequence). CDR3 size: 15 residues. This CDR3 reads CASSGRDFRSHEQYF. The DNA of the CDR3 is TGTGCTAGCAGCGGGCGGGACTTCAGGTCCCACGAGCAGTACTTC.

This clone was seen just once. V gene TRBV7-8 combines with J gene TRBJ1-2, with D hard to call. V lost 3 bases and J 4 bases, leaving 6 bases between the germline ends. Germline CDR1 SGHVS, CDR2 FQNEAQ. The CDR3 totals 12 residues. CDR3 nucleotide sequence: TGTGCCAGCAGCTTCGAGTCCTATGGCTACACCTTC. Translation: CASSFESYGYTF.

In its sample, this clone was seen a few times. The chain is built from TRBV3-1 (or the pseudogene TRBV3-2) and TRBJ2-3; TRBD1 aligns across 8 bases. Germline lookup yields CDR1 LGHDT and CDR2 YNNKEL (reference sequence). V was pared by 4 bases and J by 5 bases, with 5 bases of the junction left unmatched. The CDR3 is made up of 14 amino acids. CDR3 nucleotides: TGTGCCAGCAGCCCTCAGGGGGCGGGAGATACGCAGTATTTT. The encoded protein is CASSPQGAGDTQYF.

The rearrangement uses TRBV2 and TRBJ1-5; D call uncertain. Trimming left V 6 bases short and J 9 bases short, with 18 bases between. Germline CDR1 is SNHLY and CDR2 is FYNNEI. CDR3 length: 14 amino acids. The CDR3 is CASSAGTREGPQHF. Written as DNA, the CDR3 is TGTGCCAGCAGCGCAGGCACCCGCGAGGGGCCCCAGCATTTT.

V and J are TRBV6-2 or TRBV6-3 and TRBJ1-1, with no clear D. CDR1 is MNHEY and CDR2 is SVGEGT in the germline V gene. With 0 bases removed from V and 0 bases from J, the gap between germline ends came to 8 bases. There are 15 residues in the CDR3. CDR3 sequence reads: CASSYSSNMNTEAFF. The CDR3, as DNA: TGTGCCAGCAGTTACTCGTCAAACATGAACACTGAAGCTTTCTTT.

This chain uses TRBV5-4 with TRBJ1-2; D is perhaps TRBD1 (6 bases). The CDR3 covers 16 residues. V lost 0 bases to trimming and J lost 8 bases, with 20 bases between them. Germline V gene data show CDR1 as SGHNT and CDR2 as YYREEE (reference sequence). The chain's CDR3 is CASSLAKGQSHRGYTF. The CDR3 region has the DNA TGTGCCAGCAGCTTGGCTAAAGGACAGTCCCATAGGGGCTACACCTTC.

This clone has a single count. V is TRBV19 and J is TRBJ1-6, with 12 bases matching TRBD1. J was trimmed by 12 bases and V by 3 bases; bases with no gene match: 9. This CDR3 spans 16 amino acids. Germline V gene lookup returns CDR1 LNHDA and CDR2 SQIVND (reference sequence). In DNA, the CDR3 is TGTGCCAGTAGTATTTTATATGGGACAGGGGGCTTACCCCTCCACTTT. It encodes CASSILYGTGGLPLHF. Looking up the rest from reference TRBV19 and TRBJ1-6 gives the full variable domain: DGGITQSPKYLFRKEGQNVTLSCEQNLNHDAMYWYRQDPGQGLRLIYYSQIVNDFQKGDIAEGYSVSREKKESFPLTVTSAQKNPTAFYLCASSILYGTGGLPLHFGNGTRLTVT.

The chain's CDR3 is CASSEGKGASQPQHF. Here the CDR3 DNA reads TGCGCCAGCAGTGAGGGTAAGGGGGCCAGCCAGCCCCAGCATTTT. The chain has TRBV10-1 and TRBJ1-5; TRBD1 matches 7 bases. The CDR3 has 15 residues. Germline CDR1 and CDR2: WNHNN and SYGVQD (reference sequence). The V gene end was trimmed by 2 bases and the J gene end by 7 bases; junction bases not matched to a gene: 8.

The rearrangement links TRBV2 to TRBJ1-1; a weak D match, TRBD1 (5 bases). The CDR3 extends over 11 amino acids. The V gene's germline CDR1 is SNHLY and CDR2 FYNNEI. V was clipped by 6 bases and J by 9 bases, with 11 bases between them. CDR3 amino acids: CASSVTAQAFF. The CDR3 coding sequence is TGTGCCAGCAGCGTGACAGCCCAAGCTTTCTTT.

This clone occurred a few times. The V and J genes are TRBV7-2 and TRBJ2-5; no clear D gene. Germline V lookup: CDR1 SGHTA, CDR2 FQGNSA. Trimming took 5 bases from V and 1 from J, leaving 8 bases between them. CDR3 length: 13 amino acids. The chain's CDR3 is CASSMEIQETQYF. The CDR3 DNA reads TGTGCCAGCAGCATGGAGATCCAAGAGACCCAGTACTTC. Filled out from reference TRBV7-2 and TRBJ2-5, the complete variable domain reads GAGVSQSPSNKVTEKGKDVELRCDPISGHTALYWYRQSLGQGLEFLIYFQGNSAPDKSGLPSDRFSAERTGGSVSTLTIQRTQQEDSAVYLCASSMEIQETQYFGPGTRLLVL.

The chain links TRBV28 to TRBJ2-1; 11 nucleotides align to TRBD2. The germline gives CDR1 MDHEN, CDR2 SYDVKM. V was clipped by 2 bases and J by 0 bases; unmatched bases: 0. The CDR3 consists of 16 residues. The CDR3 loop reads CASSLTSGSSYNEQFF. CDR3 in DNA: TGTGCCAGCAGTTTAACTAGCGGGAGCTCCTACAATGAGCAGTTCTTC.